The present TCR beta chain was sequenced within a study of a mutant IDH1 vaccine in newly diagnosed glioma. Regarding time point: week 11, during vaccination. It was 300 ug of mutant IDH1 20-mer peptide that made up each vaccine dose, given with topical imiquimod. Data came from immunoSEQ multiplex PCR; TCRdb stores just in-frame clones and leaves some out. The repertoire consists of approximately 110,000 clones, with roughly nine tenths occurring once and the leading ten covering 0.55% to 0.7%. Regarding this clone: Its antigen is as yet unknown.

V was pared by 8 bases and J by 0 bases, with 7 bases between. The CDR3 sequence is 12 residues long. Germline V CDR1 and CDR2: SNHLY, FYNNEI. This clonotype was sampled from a woman between 45 and 65 years old with glioma. The sample consisted of PBMCs, taken from a glioma patient whose treatment included an IDH1 peptide vaccine. The chain combines TRBV2 with TRBJ2-5, with D perhaps TRBD1 (6 bases). The DNA for the CDR3 is TGTGCCAGCGGACAGTACCAAGAGACCCAGTACTTC. It codes for CASGQYQETQYF.